This T cell receptor beta chain was retrieved from a study of T cells in women clearing cervical HPV infection. Study-level points and caveats: It is unknown whether associations predate infection; no effector/memory or HPV-specific sorting.

CDR1 and CDR2 (germline): DFQATT, SNEGSKA (reference sequence). V lost 3 bases, J lost 3 bases, and 2 bases stayed unmatched. The CDR3 covers 14 residues. Data came from immunoSEQ multiplex PCR; TCRdb stores just in-frame clones and leaves some out. The specimen's table records approximately 15,000 clones. With respect to this clone: Its target is not known. The CDR3 extends 3 residues past the end of the read, so its final part is completed from the germline J gene.

This TCR came from a woman between 18 and 70 years old with a cervical HPV16 infection that either progressed to CIN3+ or cleared (not recorded which). The chain carries TRBV20-1 and TRBJ2-3; 11 bases line up with TRBD2. Material: blood buffy coat. The sequenced CDR3 bases are TGCAGTGCTAGCACTAGCGGGAGTACAGATACG. It is translated as CSASTSGSTDT. The CDR3 as a whole reads CSASTSGSTDTQYF.